The clone carrying this TCR beta chain has only a few counts. Antigen specificity is unknown. This sample stems from a study of breast tumors, draining lymph nodes, adjacent tissues. TCRdb called the multiplex PCR reads again in MiXCR, with one record for every CDR3 protein. The sample has some 230,000 distinct CDR3 sequences; around 35% are singletons. Axillary draining lymph nodes of breast cancer patients supplied the node samples. The CDR3 runs 15 residues. Germline V gene data show CDR1 as MNHNS and CDR2 as SASEGT. The trim removed 4 bases at V and 7 bases at J, leaving 9 bases unmatched. Regarding the study as a whole: Compared with basal-like, luminal-like tumors shared significantly more repertoire with nontumor tissue. Findings are consistent with lymph node origin and intratumoral expansion of most tumor T cells. Tumor TCR diversity was below lymph nodes but above nontumor tissue.

This TCR was sampled from a female donor with breast cancer. Some clones in this sample may be carry-over from other donors' samples. Sequencing used axillary lymph node tissue. The chain employs TRBV6-1 and TRBJ2-1; 8 bases align to TRBD2. CDR3 amino acids: CASSARSGISNEQFF. CDR3 coding DNA: TGTGCCAGCAGTGCCCGTAGCGGGATATCTAATGAGCAGTTCTTC.